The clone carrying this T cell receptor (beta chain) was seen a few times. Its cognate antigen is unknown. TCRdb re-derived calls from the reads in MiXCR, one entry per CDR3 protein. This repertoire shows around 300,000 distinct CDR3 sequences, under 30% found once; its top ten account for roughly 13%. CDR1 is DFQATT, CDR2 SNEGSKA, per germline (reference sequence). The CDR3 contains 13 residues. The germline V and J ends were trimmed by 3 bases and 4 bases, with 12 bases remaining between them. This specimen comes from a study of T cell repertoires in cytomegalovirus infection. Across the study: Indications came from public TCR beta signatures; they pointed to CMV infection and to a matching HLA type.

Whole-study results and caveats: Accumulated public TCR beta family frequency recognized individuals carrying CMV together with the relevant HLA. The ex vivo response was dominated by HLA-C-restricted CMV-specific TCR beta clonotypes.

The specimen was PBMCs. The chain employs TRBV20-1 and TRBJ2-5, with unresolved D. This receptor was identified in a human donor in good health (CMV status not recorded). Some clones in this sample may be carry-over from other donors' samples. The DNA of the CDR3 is TGCAGTGCTAGCCGGTCGGGCGGAGAGACCCAGTACTTC. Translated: CSASRSGGETQYF.